The entry below gives a single TCR beta chain sequence along with its context. This record comes from a study of blood T cell repertoires in COVID-19. Across the study: Sites in the United States, Italy and Spain provided acute and convalescent COVID-19 samples.

Trimming removed 7 bases from V and 5 bases from J, with 17 bases in between. Germline CDR1 is SQVTM and CDR2 is ANQGSEA. CDR3 length equals 14 residues. Donors were grouped by their self-reported clinical history. Original processing methods: Nucleated cell counts were estimated from reference gene primer amplification. Assay used: immunoSEQ multiplex PCR; TCRdb lists only in-frame clones, some missing. V and J calls plus clone size are reproduced from that table; the DNA served to infer D and trimming. Of about 210,000 clones in the sample, about nine tenths were seen once. The sample taken for sequencing was PBMCs or T cells enriched from blood (not recorded which). The receptor comes from a man aged 30 to 45 in a cohort exposed to, infected with or recovered from COVID-19 (not recorded which). V is TRBV29-1 and J is TRBJ1-4; possibly TRBD1 for D (6 bases). CDR3 nucleotides: TGCAGCGCCGGGCTGACAGGCCTAAATGAAAAACTGTTTTTT. Translated: CSAGLTGLNEKLFF.